The clone carrying this T cell receptor (beta chain) was observed a handful of times. The entry originates in a study of blood T cell repertoires in COVID-19. Data came from immunoSEQ multiplex PCR; TCRdb stores just in-frame clones and leaves some out. The sample has 95,000 to 100,000 clones, 70% to 85% seen once. Germline loops: CDR1 SGDLS, CDR2 YYNGEE. Trimming removed 0 bases at V and 3 bases at J, with 10 bases between. The CDR3 runs to 15 residues. The rearrangement joins TRBV9 to TRBJ2-1; perhaps TRBD1 as D (6 bases). The specimen sequenced was peripheral blood. The clonotype comes from a man in his 70s with acute or convalescent COVID-19. In DNA form, the CDR3 reads TGTGCCAGCAGCGTAGCGGCAGGGGACTACAATGAGCAGTTCTTC. Encoded protein: CASSVAAGDYNEQFF.